This T cell receptor (beta chain) came from a study of human T cells and chemical hapten exposure. Described time point: patch test 1, 2 weeks after DPC sensitization. Specified treatment: therapeutic diphenylcyclopropenone sensitization with weekly scalp DPC. Blood sampling occurred before each patch-test application. TCRdb re-derived calls from the RACE reads in MiXCR, one entry per CDR3 protein. The table records approximately 340,000 distinct CDR3 sequences, about 7% of them present only once. V lost 2 bases and J 6 bases, leaving 7 bases between the germline ends. This CDR3 spans 12 amino acids. Germline V CDR1 and CDR2: MNHNY, SVGAGI (reference sequence).

The genes are TRBV6-6 and TRBJ1-1, with D possibly being TRBD1 (5 bases). The TCR was taken from a young woman with alopecia areata. Some clones in this sample may be carry-over from other donors' samples. Source: whole blood, taken in connection with sensitization to the hapten diphenylcyclopropenone (DPC). The CDR3 sequence: CASSYAGAEAFF. The DNA of the CDR3 is TGTGCCAGCAGTTACGCGGGGGCTGAAGCTTTCTTT.